Listed below are T cell receptor beta chains from one sample, sequenced in a study of T-cell memory formation after mild COVID-19. TCRdb redid the calling of the 5' RACE reads with MiXCR, one entry per CDR3 protein. The repertoire holds around 340,000 distinct CDR3 sequences, with 20% to 25% as singletons. The sequencing sample was made of PBMCs or a T cell subset sorted from them (not recorded which). Source of these receptors: an adult woman who had mild COVID-19 (a few samples of this study predate the infection). Cell type and time point are not known. The CDR3 runs from the conserved cysteine through the conserved F or W. A D gene is named only where the DNA matches it firmly. The listing skips clone size in some rows; elsewhere it reads once, few, many or a size class.

clone_size	v_call	j_call	d_call	cdr3_aa	cdr3_nt
-	TRBV15	TRBJ2-3	TRBD1	CATSSGDSGSADTQYF	TGTGCCACCAGCAGCGGGGACAGTGGGTCGGCAGATACGCAGTATTTT
few	TRBV5-1	TRBJ2-1	TRBD2	CASSLRTSGYNEQFF	TGCGCCAGCAGCTTGCGAACTAGCGGGTACAATGAGCAGTTCTTC
-	TRBV5-8	TRBJ1-1	TRBD1	CASSLAGGAAFF	TGTGCCAGCAGCTTGGCAGGGGGTGCGGCTTTCTTT
-	TRBV4-2	TRBJ2-1	TRBD2	CASSQPSGSDQQFF	TGTGCCAGCAGCCAACCTAGCGGGAGCGATCAGCAGTTCTTC
-	TRBV5-1	TRBJ2-5	TRBD2	CASSLAGTSGSLETQYF	TGCGCCAGCAGCTTGGCCGGGACTAGCGGGAGTCTAGAGACCCAGTACTTC
few	TRBV5-1	TRBJ1-4	-	CASSQRQFNEKLFF	TGCGCCAGCAGTCAACGACAGTTTAATGAAAAACTGTTTTTT
many	TRBV2	TRBJ2-7	-	CASRGGPSYEQYF	TGTGCCAGCAGGGGGGGTCCCTCCTACGAGCAGTACTTC
few	TRBV6-2/TRBV6-3	TRBJ2-1	-	CASRSILRSNEQFF	TGTGCCAGCAGGTCGATTTTAAGAAGTAATGAGCAGTTCTTC
few	TRBV10-3	TRBJ2-7	TRBD2	CAIGQAGYEQYF	TGTGCCATCGGGCAAGCGGGGTACGAGCAGTACTTC
-	TRBV11-2	TRBJ2-1	-	CASSLTATRLVF	TGTGCCAGCAGCTTAACTGCGACAAGGTTAGTCTTC
-	TRBV6-6	TRBJ2-7	-	CASSYYEQGNLYF	TGTGCCAGCAGTTACTACGAACAGGGAAACCTGTACTTC
few	TRBV19	TRBJ2-7	-	CASSNTRGDEQYF	TGTGCCAGTAGTAACACCCGTGGCGACGAGCAGTACTTC
-	TRBV4-2	TRBJ2-1	TRBD2	CASRQPRASGRSDEQFF	TGTGCCAGCAGGCAGCCTAGGGCTAGCGGGAGATCTGATGAGCAGTTCTTC
few	TRBV6-2/TRBV6-3	TRBJ2-1	TRBD2	CASSRGLAGGPYNEQFF	TGTGCCAGCAGTCGGGGACTAGCGGGAGGACCCTACAATGAGCAGTTCTTC
few	TRBV9	TRBJ2-1	-	CASSVVVGEGEQFF	TGTGCCAGCAGCGTAGTAGTGGGAGAAGGTGAGCAGTTCTTC
-	TRBV2	TRBJ2-2	-	CASSEAGGHTGELFF	TGTGCCAGCAGTGAAGCGGGGGGTCACACCGGGGAGCTGTTTTTT
-	TRBV19	TRBJ2-4	TRBD1	CASSSLPGQQNIQYF	TGTGCCAGTAGTAGCCTCCCGGGACAGCAAAACATTCAGTACTTC
few	TRBV28	TRBJ2-7	TRBD1	CAINRDRGRRSAYEQYF	TGTGCCATCAACCGGGACAGGGGGCGGAGAAGTGCCTACGAGCAGTACTTC
-	TRBV7-9	TRBJ2-7	TRBD2	CASSYSGSPFNEQYF	TGTGCCAGCAGCTATAGCGGGAGTCCCTTCAACGAGCAGTACTTC
few	TRBV12-3/TRBV12-4	TRBJ1-1	-	CASSWGLTEAFF	TGTGCCAGCAGTTGGGGACTGACTGAAGCTTTCTTT
few	TRBV6-5	TRBJ1-6	TRBD1	CASSYSLGTGDSPLHF	TGTGCCAGCAGTTACTCTTTGGGGACAGGGGACTCACCCCTCCACTTT
-	TRBV11-2	TRBJ1-4	-	CASSLGGHMTNEKLFF	TGTGCCAGCAGCTTAGGAGGACACATGACTAATGAAAAACTGTTTTTT
-	TRBV19	TRBJ2-3	-	CASSGSESGDTQYF	TGTGCCAGTAGTGGGAGTGAGAGTGGGGATACGCAGTATTTT
few	TRBV3-1	TRBJ1-5	-	CASSQGTISNQPQHF	TGTGCCAGCAGCCAAGGGACAATAAGCAATCAGCCCCAGCATTTT
-	TRBV5-4	TRBJ1-1	-	CASSPRRGGTEAFF	TGTGCCAGCAGCCCCCGAAGGGGGGGCACTGAAGCTTTCTTT
-	TRBV18	TRBJ2-2	-	CASSPSPVAGELFF	TGTGCCAGCTCACCCTCCCCCGTTGCCGGGGAGCTGTTTTTT
-	TRBV7-6	TRBJ2-6	-	CASSLVSGSHSGANVLTF	TGTGCCAGCAGCTTAGTTAGTGGGAGTCACTCTGGGGCCAACGTCCTGACTTTC
few	TRBV6-1	TRBJ2-1	TRBD1	CASDTRDRKNEQFF	TGTGCCAGCGATACCCGGGACAGGAAAAATGAGCAGTTCTTC
-	TRBV9	TRBJ2-3	-	CASSASGHPNTDTQYF	TGTGCCAGCAGCGCCTCGGGACACCCTAACACAGATACGCAGTATTTT
few	TRBV7-2	TRBJ1-2	TRBD1	CASSQTGDSYHYGYTF	TGTGCCAGCAGCCAAACTGGGGACAGTTATCACTATGGCTACACCTTC
-	TRBV12-5	TRBJ1-1	-	CASGLALVLNTEAFF	TGTGCTAGTGGTTTGGCCCTGGTTTTGAACACTGAAGCTTTCTTT
few	TRBV27	TRBJ2-7	-	CASSEAGSYEQYF	TGTGCCAGCAGTGAGGCAGGATCCTACGAGCAGTACTTC
few	TRBV7-2	TRBJ2-3	-	CASSLAGHTQYF	TGTGCCAGCAGCTTAGCCGGGCATACGCAGTATTTT
-	TRBV11-2	TRBJ2-2	-	CASSFGAAGELFF	TGTGCCAGCAGCTTTGGGGCGGCCGGGGAGCTGTTTTTT
-	TRBV2	TRBJ2-7	-	CATRSSGEQYF	TGTGCCACCCGCTCGTCCGGCGAGCAGTACTTC
few	TRBV5-1	TRBJ2-1	-	CASSLDGSTNEQFF	TGCGCCAGCAGCTTGGACGGGAGTACAAATGAGCAGTTCTTC
few	TRBV30	TRBJ2-7	-	CAWSVQGMTDAPYEQYF	TGTGCCTGGAGTGTACAGGGTATGACAGATGCCCCCTACGAGCAGTACTTC
-	TRBV7-9	TRBJ2-7	TRBD2	CASRETGGVAEQYF	TGTGCCAGCAGAGAGACCGGGGGGGTTGCCGAGCAGTACTTC
-	TRBV24-1	TRBJ2-1	TRBD1	CATSDSDRDRIEQFF	TGTGCCACCAGTGATTCTGACCGGGACAGGATTGAGCAGTTCTTC
many	TRBV12-3/TRBV12-4	TRBJ2-1	TRBD2	CASGIKTSGSYNEQFF	TGTGCCAGCGGAATTAAAACTAGCGGGAGCTACAATGAGCAGTTCTTC
-	TRBV5-1	TRBJ2-3	-	CASSSVPGPEPQYF	TGCGCCAGCAGCTCTGTTCCGGGACCCGAGCCGCAGTATTTT
many	TRBV25-1	TRBJ2-7	-	CASSEKSGPKSYEQYF	TGTGCCAGCAGTGAAAAGTCGGGGCCGAAATCCTACGAGCAGTACTTC